A selection of T cell receptor beta chains follows, all from one sample in a study of shared clonotypes between healthy human individuals. Using immunoSEQ multiplex PCR, the repertoire was profiled, and TCRdb retains in-frame clones only, with some absent. The sample has roughly 760,000 clones, under 80% seen once. Sequenced material: memory CD4+ T cells sorted from blood. These receptors all stem from a woman aged 25-40 years in good health. Each CDR3 is given with its conserved first and last residue. The order of the fields is J gene, D gene, V gene, clone size, CDR3 DNA, CDR3 protein. A D gene is named only where the DNA matches it firmly. Part of the rows lack a size; the others show once, few, many or a class for expanded clones.

TRBJ2-2,TRBD2,TRBV7-8,NA,TGTGCCAGCAGCTTAGCCCCAGCGGGAGGGTTCAACACCGGGGAGCTGTTTTTT,CASSLAPAGGFNTGELFF
TRBJ1-1,NA,TRBV6-1,NA,TGTGCCAGCTCGAATGTGGCTAGTGGGGACACTGAAGCTTTCTTT,CASSNVASGDTEAFF
TRBJ1-3,NA,TRBV15,NA,TGTGCCACCAGTGCGAAACAAAGTGGAAACACCATATATTTT,CATSAKQSGNTIYF
TRBJ2-7,TRBD2,TRBV7-2,NA,TGTGCCAGCAGCGGGACTAGAGTGGGCGAGCAGTACTTC,CASSGTRVGEQYF
TRBJ1-1,NA,TRBV6-1,NA,TGTGCCAGCACGAGGGGGGGTAACACTGAAGCTTTCTTT,CASTRGGNTEAFF
TRBJ1-6,NA,TRBV2,NA,TGTGCCAGCAGTGTCGGGATGCCTGAGGCCCTCCACTTT,CASSVGMPEALHF
TRBJ1-2,TRBD1,TRBV29-1,NA,TGCAGCGTTGAAGATCGGGGGACAGGGAGTGGCTACACCTTC,CSVEDRGTGSGYTF
TRBJ2-7,NA,TRBV4-1,NA,TGCGCCAGCAGCCAAGGTGACCACGGCCAAAGTGGGTTCTACGAGCAGTACTTC,CASSQGDHGQSGFYEQYF
TRBJ1-2,NA,TRBV4-2,NA,TGTGCCAGCCATACAGCAGGGGCGGACGGCTACACCTTC,CASHTAGADGYTF
TRBJ1-5,TRBD1,TRBV9,few,TGTGCCAGCAGCTCCTCGACAGGGTGGAATCAGCCCCAGCATTTT,CASSSSTGWNQPQHF
TRBJ2-3,NA,TRBV2,many,TGTGCCAGCAGTGAAGCGGAGGCGGAAGATACGCAGTATTTT,CASSEAEAEDTQYF
TRBJ2-7,NA,TRBV28,NA,TGTGCCAGCAGTTTAAGAGACAGGTGGTACTTC,CASSLRDRWYF
TRBJ2-7,NA,TRBV28,NA,TGTGCCAGCAGCTCCGGACTATTCTACGAGCAGTACTTC,CASSSGLFYEQYF
TRBJ2-1,NA,TRBV7-2,once,TGTGCCAGCAGCTTAGACTGGAGTGAGCAGTTCTTC,CASSLDWSEQFF
TRBJ2-1,NA,TRBV5-4,NA,TGTGCCAGCAGCCCCCCCCGGCAGGGGTCCTACAATGAGCAGTTCTTC,CASSPPRQGSYNEQFF
TRBJ2-1,TRBD1,TRBV28,NA,TGTGCCAGCAGCCGAAGACAGGGGAACTACAATGAGCAGTTCTTC,CASSRRQGNYNEQFF
TRBJ2-3,TRBD2,TRBV18,NA,TGTGCCAGCTCACAAACTTCTAGCGGGAGTTTCCCGGGCACAGATACGCAGTATTTT,CASSQTSSGSFPGTDTQYF
TRBJ1-3,NA,TRBV19,few,TGTGCCAGTAGTACTGGCTCTGGAAACACCATATATTTT,CASSTGSGNTIYF
TRBJ2-2,TRBD1,TRBV5-5,many,TGTGCCAGCAACAGAAGGGGACAGGGGCACACCGGGGAGCTGTTTTTT,CASNRRGQGHTGELFF
TRBJ2-7,TRBD2,TRBV27,NA,TGTGCCAGCTCCAACCGGGGGGAGTCCCCCGAGCAGTACTTC,CASSNRGESPEQYF
TRBJ1-6,TRBD1,TRBV30,few,TGTGCCTGGAGGCCCGGAGACAGGGGATCACCCCTCCACTTT,CAWRPGDRGSPLHF
TRBJ2-3,TRBD1,TRBV6-6,NA,TGTGCCAGCAGGTACAGGGACAGGGGCACAGATACGCAGTATTTT,CASRYRDRGTDTQYF
TRBJ1-2,NA,TRBV6-1,NA,TGTGCCAGCAGTGGGACGGACAAGACTAACTATGGCTACACCTTC,CASSGTDKTNYGYTF
TRBJ2-1,NA,TRBV19,NA,TGTGCCAGTAGTATATATCTCCACTCTCGACCCAGCGGGCGATACTACAATGAGCAGTTCTTC,CASSIYLHSRPSGRYYNEQFF
TRBJ2-3,NA,TRBV2,NA,TGTGCCAGCAGTGGAGTCCAGGCAGAGACAGATACGCAGTATTTT,CASSGVQAETDTQYF
TRBJ2-6,NA,TRBV4-1,NA,TGCGCCAGCAGCCAAACACAGGGCCCTGGGGCCAACGTCCTGACTTTC,CASSQTQGPGANVLTF
TRBJ2-7,NA,TRBV2,few,TGTGCCAGCAGCGTAACCTACGAGCAGTACTTC,CASSVTYEQYF
TRBJ1-3,NA,TRBV7-2,NA,TGTGCCAGCAGCTCCGCAGCGGGGCCGGCTGGAAACACCATATATTTT,CASSSAAGPAGNTIYF
TRBJ1-5,TRBD1,TRBV28,NA,TGTGCCAGCACCCGGGACAGTTATAGCAATCAGCCCCAGCATTTT,CASTRDSYSNQPQHF
TRBJ2-2,NA,TRBV9,NA,TGTGCCAGCAGCGTAAGGTCGCGGAGGTCGAACACCGGGGAGCTGTTTTTT,CASSVRSRRSNTGELFF
TRBJ1-5,NA,TRBV2,NA,TGTGCCAGCAGCGACCGGGACCGTTATCAGCCCCAGCATTTT,CASSDRDRYQPQHF
TRBJ2-7,TRBD1,TRBV9,NA,TGTGCCAGCAGCGTACTTCTTGGGACAGGGATAGCCCAGCAGTACTTC,CASSVLLGTGIAQQYF
TRBJ1-1,NA,TRBV7-2,NA,TGTGCCAGCAGCTTACAGAGGGACACTGAAGCTTTCTTT,CASSLQRDTEAFF
TRBJ1-5,NA,TRBV28,NA,TGTGCCAGCAGTTCCGAGCGCAGGGCTCAGCCCCAGCATTTT,CASSSERRAQPQHF
TRBJ1-2,NA,TRBV5-6,NA,TGTGCCAGCAGCTCAGTTACGGGTAACTATGGCTACACCTTC,CASSSVTGNYGYTF
TRBJ1-1,NA,TRBV19,few,TGTGCCAGTAGTATAGGGCAGAACACTGAAGCTTTCTTT,CASSIGQNTEAFF
TRBJ1-4,NA,TRBV29-1,few,TGCAGCGTTCGAGGGGGGGATGAAAAACTGTTTTTT,CSVRGGDEKLFF
TRBJ1-1,NA,TRBV13,NA,TGTGCCAGCAGCTCTCCTGAAGAGAACACTGAAGCTTTCTTT,CASSSPEENTEAFF
TRBJ1-1,NA,TRBV11-3,NA,TGTGCCAGCAGCTCTAGGGGGTACACTGAAGCTTTCTTT,CASSSRGYTEAFF
TRBJ1-1,NA,TRBV6-5,NA,TGTGCCAGCAACCAAGGAGGGAACACTGAAGCTTTCTTT,CASNQGGNTEAFF
TRBJ2-5,NA,TRBV20-1,NA,TGCAGTGCTCAGCGAGAAGGAGAGTACTTC,CSAQREGEYF
TRBJ2-5,TRBD2,TRBV27,NA,TGTGCCAGCAGTCCGAGGACTAGAACTTTGGAGACCCAGTACTTC,CASSPRTRTLETQYF
TRBJ1-5,NA,TRBV7-2,many,TGTGCCAGCAGCTTAGTTTTGGGACAGCCCCAGCATTTT,CASSLVLGQPQHF
TRBJ1-2,TRBD1,TRBV15,NA,TGTGCCACCAGCAAAATAGACAGGGCCCGTCGAGGCTACACCTTC,CATSKIDRARRGYTF
TRBJ1-4,NA,TRBV28,NA,TGTGCCAGCAGTTCCGGGGGAGGGGGTACACACAATGAAAAACTGTTTTTT,CASSSGGGGTHNEKLFF
TRBJ2-7,NA,TRBV6-1,NA,TGTGCCAGCAGGGGGGAACGCGATGGCTCCTACGAGCAGTACTTC,CASRGERDGSYEQYF
TRBJ1-2,TRBD1,TRBV27,NA,TGTGCCAGCATCCCGACCGGGACAGAATACTATGGCTACACCTTC,CASIPTGTEYYGYTF
TRBJ2-2,NA,TRBV7-2,NA,TGTGCCAGCAGCGATCGGTTTTACACCGGGGAGCTGTTTTTT,CASSDRFYTGELFF
TRBJ2-5,TRBD2,TRBV7-9,few,TGTGCCAGCAGCTCCACTAGCGGGAGTGTTGTAGAGACCCAGTACTTC,CASSSTSGSVVETQYF
TRBJ1-1,NA,TRBV19,few,TGTGCCAGCCGAGTCCTAGGGAACACTGAAGCTTTCTTT,CASRVLGNTEAFF
TRBJ2-4,NA,TRBV2,NA,TGTGCCAGCTCAAAGACACGGTTAGGCGAAAACATTCAGTACTTC,CASSKTRLGENIQYF
TRBJ2-7,NA,TRBV28,NA,TGTGCCACCACCGGGGGAGCGGCCACCTACGAGCAGTACTTC,CATTGGAATYEQYF
TRBJ2-3,NA,TRBV19,few,TGTGCCAGTAGTACCCGGGAGTTCGCAGATACGCAGTATTTT,CASSTREFADTQYF
TRBJ2-2,NA,TRBV11-2,once,TGTGCCAGCAGCTTAGGGAAGGTCCGAGAGCTGTTTTTT,CASSLGKVRELFF
TRBJ2-1,TRBD2,TRBV5-1,NA,TGCGCCAGCAGCTTGAGAACCTGGGAGGGCCTGAGCAATGAGCAGTTCTTC,CASSLRTWEGLSNEQFF